A single sample gave rise to the 29 T cell receptor beta chains below, sequenced in a study of blood T cell repertoires in COVID-19. The method was immunoSEQ multiplex PCR; TCRdb's version includes in-frame clones alone and lacks a portion of them. There are under 300,000 clones in the sample; around 87% occur only once, and under 9% lies in the top ten. The sample taken for sequencing was peripheral blood. These receptors originate from a woman between 65 and 79 years old with active or convalescent COVID-19.

V and J are TRBV6-5 and TRBJ2-1, with 9 bases matching TRBD1. V shed 4 bases and J 7 bases; nucleotides not matched to a gene: 5. CDR1 MNHEY and CDR2 SVGAGI come from the germline V gene. The CDR3 is made up of 14 amino acids. The CDR3 coding sequence is TGTGCCAGCAGTTCCGGGACAGGGAGGAATGAGCAGTTCTTC. Translating gives CASSSGTGRNEQFF.

The rearrangement uses TRBV7-9 and TRBJ1-2, with D possibly matching TRBD1 (6 bases). In germline, CDR1 is SEHNR, CDR2 FQNEAQ (reference sequence). The length of the CDR3 is 12 residues. Trimming stripped 3 bases from V and 8 bases from J, with 10 bases between. CDR3: CASSFQGSGYTF. The CDR3 DNA reads TGTGCCAGCAGCTTTCAGGGGAGCGGCTACACCTTC.

The chain recombines TRBV7-2 with TRBJ2-4; 10 bases line up with TRBD2. With 5 bases clipped from V and 6 bases from J, the junction kept 7 bases outside the gene matches. The CDR3 extends over 15 amino acids. In germline, CDR1 is SGHTA, CDR2 FQGNSA. The CDR3 here is CASSLRTSGRNIQYF. For the CDR3, the DNA is TGTGCCAGCAGCCTAAGGACTAGCGGTCGAAACATTCAGTACTTC.

V usage is TRBV7-2 and J usage is TRBJ2-3, with 11 bases fitting TRBD2. Per the germline V gene, CDR1 is SGHTA and CDR2 is FQGNSA. This CDR3 comprises 15 residues. The V segment lost 8 bases and the J segment 2 bases; nucleotides outside the gene matches: 6. The CDR3 spells CASLSSGGSTDTQYF. In DNA, the CDR3 is TGTGCCAGCCTTTCTAGCGGGGGGTCCACAGATACGCAGTATTTT. Supplemented by reference TRBV7-2 and TRBJ2-3, the full variable domain reads GAGVSQSPSNKVTEKGKDVELRCDPISGHTALYWYRQSLGQGLEFLIYFQGNSAPDKSGLPSDRFSAERTGGSVSTLTIQRTQQEDSAVYLCASLSSGGSTDTQYFGPGTRLTVL.

The chain carries TRBV6-2 or TRBV6-3 and TRBJ1-2; D is unclear. Germline CDR1 and CDR2: MNHEY and SVGEGT. This CDR3 region has 17 residues. Trimming pared 0 bases from V and 4 bases from J, leaving 18 bases between. The CDR3, as DNA: TGTGCCAGCAGTTACTCGAGTAGCGGTAGGGCCCCCTATGGCTACACCTTC. Translation: CASSYSSSGRAPYGYTF.

In DNA form, the CDR3 reads TGTGCCAGCAGTATGCGACGGACAGACGACCGGGAGACCCAGTACTTC. Protein product: CASSMRRTDDRETQYF. V and J are TRBV21-1 and TRBJ2-5; the table's D call, TRBD1, has no DNA check behind it. TRBV21-1 is described as a pseudogene. The CDR3 sequence is 16 residues long.

The V call is TRBV21-1, the J call TRBJ2-7; the table's D call, TRBD2, was not checked against the DNA. TRBV21-1 counts as a pseudogene. The CDR3 contains 15 residues. Here the CDR3 reads CASSTGRYSTYEQYF. In DNA form, the CDR3 reads TGTGCCAGCAGCACTGGGAGATATTCGACCTACGAGCAGTACTTC.

The chain has TRBV3-1 (or the pseudogene TRBV3-2) and TRBJ2-7; TRBD1 aligns across 7 bases. Germline values: CDR1 LGHDT, CDR2 YNNKEL (reference sequence). The CDR3 runs to 13 residues. J gave up 3 bases and V 8 bases, and 7 bases lay outside the gene matches. CDR3 sequence reads: CASRQAGGYEQYF. In DNA, the CDR3 is TGTGCCAGCCGGCAGGCAGGGGGCTACGAGCAGTACTTC.

This rearrangement joins TRBV4-1 to TRBJ1-5, with 9 nucleotides matching TRBD1. The CDR3 is made up of 18 amino acids. Germline lookup yields CDR1 MGHRA and CDR2 YSYEKL. V was pared by 1 base and J by 5 bases, with 12 bases of the junction left unmatched. The CDR3 DNA sequence: TGCGCCAGCAGCCAAGGGGGGGGACAGGGCCTTGGGGATCAGCCCCAGCATTTT. It translates to CASSQGGGQGLGDQPQHF.

The gene calls are TRBV19 and TRBJ1-3; D is ambiguous. This CDR3 region has 14 residues. The V and J ends lost 7 bases and 0 bases respectively, with 10 bases between them. Germline V gene lookup returns CDR1 LNHDA and CDR2 SQIVND (reference sequence). DNA of the CDR3: TGTGCCAGTAATCAGTACTACTCTGGAAACACCATATATTTT. Protein sequence: CASNQYYSGNTIYF. Using reference TRBV19 and TRBJ1-3 for the parts outside the CDR3, the full variable domain is DGGITQSPKYLFRKEGQNVTLSCEQNLNHDAMYWYRQDPGQGLRLIYYSQIVNDFQKGDIAEGYSVSREKKESFPLTVTSAQKNPTAFYLCASNQYYSGNTIYFGEGSWLTVV.

The rearrangement uses TRBV6-5 and TRBJ1-1; D may be TRBD1 (5 bases). The V and J ends lost 0 bases and 5 bases respectively, with 10 bases between them. There are 14 residues in the CDR3. CDR1 and CDR2 (germline): MNHEY, SVGAGI. CDR3 residues: CASSYSAGRTEAFF. The CDR3 nucleotides read TGTGCCAGCAGTTACTCGGCAGGGAGGACTGAAGCTTTCTTT.

This rearrangement joins TRBV7-3 to TRBJ1-4; 8 bases are shared with TRBD1. The CDR3 is 16 amino acids. With 5 bases clipped from V and 1 base from J, the junction kept 6 bases outside the gene matches. Germline V CDR1 and CDR2: SGHTA, FQGTGA. The CDR3 DNA is TGTGCCAGCAGCCCCACAGGGGGGGGAACTAATGAAAAACTGTTTTTT. Protein: CASSPTGGGTNEKLFF. Full variable domain (outside the CDR3, taken from reference TRBV7-3 and TRBJ1-4): GAGVSQTPSNKVTEKGKYVELRCDPISGHTALYWYRQSLGQGPEFLIYFQGTGAADDSGLPNDRFFAVRPEGSVSTLKIQRTERGDSAVYLCASSPTGGGTNEKLFFGSGTQLSVL.

J is TRBJ2-3 and V is TRBV7-2; no clear D gene. Trimming removed 0 bases from V and 4 bases from J, with 8 bases in between. The germline V gene encodes CDR1 SGHTA and CDR2 FQGNSA. The CDR3 consists of 14 residues. This CDR3 is CASSLASAPDTQYF. For the CDR3, the DNA is TGTGCCAGCAGCTTAGCCAGCGCCCCAGATACGCAGTATTTT.

This rearrangement joins TRBV18 to TRBJ2-7, with a weak D call TRBD2 (6 bases). The CDR3 has 13 amino acids. From germline, CDR1 is KGHSH and CDR2 LQKENI. Trimming removed 3 bases from V and 2 bases from J, with 8 bases in between. This CDR3 reads CASSPTGAYEQYF. CDR3 DNA: TGTGCCAGCTCACCGACGGGGGCCTACGAGCAGTACTTC.

The V call is TRBV24-1, the J call TRBJ2-2; weak D call: TRBD2 (5 bases). CDR3 length: 15 amino acids. Trimming pared 4 bases from V and 5 bases from J, leaving 13 bases between. The germline gives CDR1 KGHDR, CDR2 SFDVKD. The CDR3 loop is CATSELSSGTGELFF. The CDR3, as DNA: TGTGCCACCAGTGAATTGAGTTCGGGGACCGGGGAGCTGTTTTTT.

The V call is TRBV12-3 or TRBV12-4, the J call TRBJ2-1, with 7 bases that match TRBD1. The junction had 7 bases not matched to a gene; V was cut back by 6 bases and J by 8 bases. This CDR3 has 13 residues. CDR3 region: CASSFAQGHEQFF. The CDR3 DNA reads as TGTGCCAGCAGCTTCGCACAGGGGCATGAGCAGTTCTTC.

This chain connects TRBV6-4 to TRBJ2-2; D is ambiguous. Germline CDR1 is MRHNA and CDR2 is SNTAGT. V lost 4 bases and J 4 bases, leaving 7 bases between the germline ends. The CDR3 runs to 13 residues. The CDR3 sequence is CASSVFPTGELFF. The DNA of the CDR3 is TGTGCCAGCAGTGTCTTCCCCACCGGGGAGCTGTTTTTT.

Remarks on this clone: One end of the junction does not line up with germline, which may come from a read error. The V gene is TRBV9, the J gene TRBJ1-4, with D hard to call. This CDR3 region has 15 residues. Germline V gene sequence: CDR1 SGDLS, CDR2 YYNGEE. The CDR3 spells CASSVVAGGNQKLFF. CDR3 DNA: TGTGCCAGCAGCGTAGTGGCAGGTGGTAATCAAAAACTGTTTTTT.

The rearrangement joins TRBV6-6 to TRBJ2-2; TRBD1 matches 7 bases. The CDR3 runs to 15 residues. Germline values: CDR1 MNHNY, CDR2 SVGAGI (reference sequence). The V segment lost 8 bases and the J segment 5 bases; nucleotides outside the gene matches: 11. This chain's CDR3 is CASEQGTVRTGELFF. The CDR3 coding sequence is TGTGCCAGCGAACAGGGGACAGTCAGGACCGGGGAGCTGTTTTTT.

The V gene is TRBV6-6, the J gene TRBJ1-1, with 8 bases identical to TRBD1. V trimming: 0 bases; J trimming: 1 base; junction bases outside the gene matches: 4. This CDR3 has 16 amino acids. Germline CDR1 MNHNY, CDR2 SVGAGI (reference sequence). DNA for the CDR3: TGTGCCAGCAGTTACTCGACAGGGGAAGGGAACACTGAAGCTTTCTTT. Translated, it gives CASSYSTGEGNTEAFF.

The table lists this clone with a count of one. The rearrangement uses TRBV9 and TRBJ2-7, with TRBD1 matching 9 bases. Germline V CDR1 and CDR2: SGDLS, YYNGEE. CDR3 size: 14 residues. The J segment lost 7 bases and the V segment lost 3 bases, leaving 8 bases of the junction unmatched. CDR3 coding DNA: TGTGCCAGCAGCGCGTGGACAGGGGAGGGGGAGCAGTACTTC. This sequence encodes CASSAWTGEGEQYF.

This chain links TRBV6-5 with TRBJ1-3; tentative D call: TRBD1 (6 bases). Per the germline V gene, CDR1 is MNHEY and CDR2 is SVGAGI. The CDR3 sequence is 13 residues long. The ends were cut back, 4 bases at V and 8 bases at J, with 12 bases in the middle. The CDR3 loop is CASSSRTDHTIYF. As DNA, the CDR3 is TGTGCCAGCAGTTCCCGGACAGACCACACCATATATTTT.

V and J are TRBV5-1 and TRBJ1-3, with D perhaps matching TRBD1 (6 bases). Trimming shortened V by 0 bases and J by 7 bases, and 14 bases separated the two germline ends. The CDR3 extends over 15 amino acids. Germline assignment: CDR1 SGHRS and CDR2 YFSETQ. The CDR3 is CASSLANSQGNTIYF. In nucleotides, the CDR3 is TGCGCCAGCAGCTTGGCCAATAGTCAGGGGAACACCATATATTTT.

The V gene is TRBV6-5, the J gene TRBJ2-2; D possibly corresponds to TRBD1 (6 bases). The ends were cut back, 2 bases at V and 5 bases at J, with 12 bases in the middle. This CDR3 is 15 amino acids long. The germline V gene has CDR1 MNHEY and CDR2 SVGAGI. The CDR3 loop reads CASSYRPGVTGELFF. CDR3 in DNA: TGTGCCAGCAGTTACCGTCCAGGGGTGACCGGGGAGCTGTTTTTT.

The chain employs TRBV18 and TRBJ1-2; D possibly corresponds to TRBD1 (5 bases). The CDR3 contains 16 residues. CDR1 and CDR2 (germline): KGHSH, LQKENI. Deletions cut 3 bases from V and 5 bases from J, with 19 bases between. The CDR3 here is CASSPRRGEGGYGYTF. CDR3 coding DNA: TGTGCCAGCTCACCCCGGCGAGGGGAGGGAGGATATGGCTACACCTTC. The full variable domain, its missing parts supplied by reference TRBV18 and TRBJ1-2, is NAGVMQNPRHLVRRRGQEARLRCSPMKGHSHVYWYRQLPEEGLKFMVYLQKENIIDESGMPKERFSAEFPKEGPSILRIQQVVRGDSAAYFCASSPRRGEGGYGYTFGSGTRLTVV.

This chain uses TRBV19 with TRBJ1-2; 9 bases match TRBD1. V lost 10 bases and J lost 5; bases outside the gene matches: 20. The CDR3 totals 17 residues. Germline V gene lookup returns CDR1 LNHDA and CDR2 SQIVND (reference sequence). CDR3 protein: CATLSPGQGPSVYGYTF. The CDR3 nucleotides read TGTGCCACCCTCTCACCGGGACAGGGCCCCTCGGTTTATGGCTACACCTTC. Filled out from reference TRBV19 and TRBJ1-2, the complete variable domain reads DGGITQSPKYLFRKEGQNVTLSCEQNLNHDAMYWYRQDPGQGLRLIYYSQIVNDFQKGDIAEGYSVSREKKESFPLTVTSAQKNPTAFYLCATLSPGQGPSVYGYTFGSGTRLTVV.

This chain joins TRBV19 and TRBJ2-1; D gene uncertain. Germline loops: CDR1 LNHDA, CDR2 SQIVND (reference sequence). The CDR3 sequence is 12 residues long. V dropped 7 bases and J dropped 6 bases, with 10 bases sitting between them. CDR3: CASTSRSNEQFF. The CDR3 DNA follows: TGTGCCAGTACCTCTCGGTCCAATGAGCAGTTCTTC.

As concerns this clone: This same CDR3 is encoded by further DNA sequences in the sample. This rearrangement joins TRBV19 to TRBJ1-2; 9 bases align to TRBD1. V was pared by 7 bases and J by 7 bases, with 4 bases of the junction left unmatched. This CDR3 is built from 12 residues. CDR1 is LNHDA, CDR2 SQIVND, per germline (reference sequence). Here the CDR3 DNA reads TGTGCCAGTACCCCGGACAGGGGTGGCTACACCTTC. This codes for CASTPDRGGYTF.

The CDR3 loop reads CASSPGQVNSPLHF. The DNA for the CDR3 is TGTGCCAGCAGCCCTGGACAGGTCAATTCACCCCTCCACTTT. The chain couples TRBV11-2 to TRBJ1-6, with 7 bases matching TRBD1. The CDR3 runs 14 residues. The V gene end was trimmed by 5 bases and the J gene end by 7 bases; junction bases not matched to a gene: 5. Germline CDR1 reads SGHAT; CDR2 reads FQNNGV.